Listed here are 8 T cell receptor beta chains from one sample, sequenced in a study of tissue T cells after allogeneic stem cell transplantation. The protocol was immunoSEQ multiplex PCR, while the TCRdb copy is restricted to in-frame clones and leaves out a portion. Of roughly 5,300 clones in the sample, roughly 56% were seen once. The time point was: mouse harvest day 7 after allogeneic transplant. Tail vein injection delivered 10^7 T-cell-depleted bone marrow cells and 10^6 splenic CD5+ T cells. The sequencing sample was made of gut tissue. Source of these receptors: a female BALB/c mouse given C57BL/6 T cells with graft-versus-host disease after an allogeneic hematopoietic cell transplant.

Concerning this clone itself: The gene names given are mouse names. The DNA ends 1 residue before the CDR3 does, and the rest of the CDR3 is filled in from the germline J gene. The chain joins TRBV3 to TRBJ2-4; D may be TRBD1 (5 bases). The germline V gene has CDR1 SNHLY and CDR2 FYNGKV (reference sequence). The CDR3 is 14 residues long. Trimming shortened V by 0 bases and J by 8 bases, and 12 bases separated the two germline ends. The sequenced part of the CDR3 DNA is TGTGCCAGCAGCTTAGCGCTCAGGGTCGGCACCTTGTAC. Translation: CASSLALRVGTLY. The whole CDR3 sequence reads CASSLALRVGTLYF.

The sample holds a few counts of this clone. The genes are named according to mouse. The sequence runs out 1 residue before the end of the CDR3; the remainder is reconstructed from the germline J gene. J is TRBJ2-7 and V is TRBV26; unclear D gene. Trimming pared 0 bases from V and 3 bases from J, leaving 9 bases between. CDR3 length: 14 residues. Germline CDR1 KGHPV, CDR2 FQNQEV (reference sequence). CDR3 protein: CASSLSTGFYEQYF. The covered CDR3 bases are TGTGCCAGCAGTCTGTCGACCGGATTCTATGAACAGTAC.

About this clone: The gene symbols are mouse symbols. Sequencing ends 1 residue short of the CDR3 end; the germline J gene provides the rest. This chain joins TRBV13-2 and TRBJ2-7; no reliable D call. V dropped 7 bases and J dropped 4 bases, with 9 bases sitting between them. This CDR3 region has 11 residues. CDR1 is NNHNN, CDR2 SYGAGS, per germline (reference sequence). This CDR3 reads CASSASYEQYF. CDR3 bases read: TGTGCCAGCAGTGCCAGTTATGAACAGTAC.

As regards this clone: Gene and germline names: mouse. The read gets to within 1 residue of the CDR3 end, and the germline J gene fills in the rest. The chain combines TRBV23 with TRBJ1-5. There are 13 residues in the CDR3. Germline V gives CDR1 KGHTA, CDR2 FQNQQP. CDR3 protein: CSSSTINNQAPLF. The part of the CDR3 DNA that was read is TGCTCCAGCAGTACGATCAACAACCAGGCTCCGCTT.

With respect to this clone: These gene names are mouse names. The sequenced fragment ends 1 residue before the CDR3 boundary, so the rest is inferred from the germline J gene. The chain couples TRBV16 to TRBJ2-4; the D gene is possibly TRBD1 (5 bases). The CDR3 runs to 13 residues. Trimming left V 5 bases short and J 1 base short, with 7 bases between. Per germline, CDR1 SGHSA and CDR2 FRNQAP. The CDR3 reads CASSGGGQNTLYF. CDR3 DNA (partial): TGTGCAAGCAGCGGAGGGGGTCAAAACACCTTGTAC.

This clone is labeled medium-sized. The listed genes are named as in mouse. The read ends 1 residue before the CDR3 terminus; that terminus is restored from the germline J gene. V and J are TRBV14 and TRBJ2-7, with D uncertain. The germline gives CDR1 SGHDT, CDR2 FRDEAV. CDR3 length equals 11 residues. Trimming pared 1 base from V and 4 bases from J, leaving 3 bases between. The CDR3 region is CASSFGYEQYF. The part of the CDR3 DNA that was read is TGTGCCAGCAGTTTCGGGTATGAACAGTAC.

About this clone itself: The gene symbols are mouse symbols. Sequencing ends 1 residue short of the CDR3 end; the germline J gene provides the rest. The chain is built from TRBV15 and TRBJ1-1; the match to TRBD1 covers 8 bases. With 6 bases clipped from V and 6 bases from J, the junction kept 9 bases outside the gene matches. The CDR3 has 14 residues. Per the germline V gene, CDR1 is SGHND and CDR2 is FRSKSL. The CDR3: CASSPGQANAEVFF. Partial CDR3 DNA: TGTGCCAGCAGCCCGGGACAGGCAAACGCAGAAGTCTTC.

Of note for this clone: Gene names and germline refer to mouse. The read is 1 residue too short to cover the CDR3 end, so that end is filled in from the germline J gene. The chain recombines TRBV23 with TRBJ2-3; the DNA was not compared with TRBD2, the D call given in the table. The CDR3 loop spans 12 amino acids. Looked up from germline, CDR1 is KGHTA and CDR2 is FQNQQP. This CDR3 is CSGDWGAETLYF. The part of the CDR3 DNA that was read is TGCTCCGGGGACTGGGGCGCAGAAACGCTGTAT.